A selection of T cell receptor beta chains follows, all from one sample in a study of T-cell memory formation after mild COVID-19. One entry per CDR3 protein results from TCRdb running MiXCR on the 5' RACE reads. The profile covers 210,000 or so distinct CDR3 sequences, with around 30% appearing a single time and over 10% taken by the ten largest. Sample: PBMCs or a T cell subset sorted from them (not recorded which). These receptors were obtained from an adult woman who had mild COVID-19 (a few samples of this study predate the infection). Cell type and time point are not known. The CDR3 runs from the conserved cysteine through the conserved F or W. The D gene is left open where the match is weak. Clone sizes are given selectively: once, few, many, or a class where the clone is expanded.

V: TRBV12-3/TRBV12-4
size: -
D: -
J: TRBJ2-2
DNA: TGTGCCAGCAGTCATGTTGTAGGACAGAACACCGGGGAGCTGTTTTTT
CDR3: CASSHVVGQNTGELFF

V: TRBV4-3
size: few
D: -
J: TRBJ2-6
DNA: TGCGCCAGCAGCCAAGATCTGGGGGCTGGGGCCAACGTCCTGACTTTC
CDR3: CASSQDLGAGANVLTF

V: TRBV6-5
size: -
D: TRBD2
J: TRBJ2-1
DNA: TGTGCCAGCAGTTACTTCCAAGCGGGAGGGCCGAATGAGCAGTTCTTC
CDR3: CASSYFQAGGPNEQFF

V: TRBV24-1
size: -
D: -
J: TRBJ2-5
DNA: TGTGCCACCAGTGATCGGACAGTGATGGAGACCCAGTACTTC
CDR3: CATSDRTVMETQYF

V: TRBV5-1
size: few
D: -
J: TRBJ2-3
DNA: TGCGCCAGCAGCCAAGGGGTCCCCACAGATACGCAGTATTTT
CDR3: CASSQGVPTDTQYF

V: TRBV3-1
size: -
D: -
J: TRBJ2-7
DNA: TGTGCCAGCAGCCAAGATCGAGGAGGATTCTACGAGCAGTACTTC
CDR3: CASSQDRGGFYEQYF

V: TRBV12-3/TRBV12-4
size: -
D: -
J: TRBJ2-4
DNA: TGTGCCAGCAGGCCTCAAGCCAAAAACATTCAGTACTTC
CDR3: CASRPQAKNIQYF

V: TRBV24-1
size: few
D: TRBD1
J: TRBJ1-5
DNA: TGTGCCACCAGTCCAGGGGGACAGGGGATCGGGCAGCCCCAGCATTTT
CDR3: CATSPGGQGIGQPQHF

V: TRBV6-1
size: few
D: -
J: TRBJ2-3
DNA: TGTGCCAGCAGTGAGAGGGTAGGGGGTCATACAGATACGCAGTATTTT
CDR3: CASSERVGGHTDTQYF

V: TRBV6-5
size: few
D: TRBD2
J: TRBJ2-1
DNA: TGTGCCAGCAGTCGAGCGGGGGCCGCCTACAATGAGCAGTTCTTC
CDR3: CASSRAGAAYNEQFF

V: TRBV4-2
size: -
D: -
J: TRBJ2-2
DNA: TGTGCCAGCAGCCAAGAAGGGGGGACGGGGGAGCTGTTTTTT
CDR3: CASSQEGGTGELFF

V: TRBV29-1
size: once
D: TRBD1
J: TRBJ2-7
DNA: TGCAGCGTTGGTTCCGGGACAGGGCTCTACGAGCAGTACTTC
CDR3: CSVGSGTGLYEQYF

V: TRBV5-1
size: -
D: -
J: TRBJ2-3
DNA: TGCGCCAGCAGCCCCCGGGCCTCAGATACGCAGTATTTT
CDR3: CASSPRASDTQYF